This entry features one T cell receptor (beta chain) sequence. Since a far larger clone is one base different, this is likely a read error. This CDR3 is also generated by other DNA sequences in the sample. This sample is part of a study of shared clonotypes between healthy human individuals. The assay was immunoSEQ multiplex PCR, and TCRdb's table has in-frame clones only and misses some. The table includes 70,000 to 95,000 clones, roughly two thirds detected once. Germline V gene lookup returns CDR1 MGHRA and CDR2 YSYEKL. The CDR3 contains 17 residues. Sample: memory CD8+ T cells sorted from blood. Subset of the sample: CD45RO+ cells pooled with CCR7-negative TemRA cells. V and J are TRBV4-1 and TRBJ2-7; 7 nucleotides line up with TRBD1. The TCR originated in a man in his thirties or forties in good health. The CDR3 sequence: CASSQGPAGGVKNEQYF. Here the CDR3 DNA reads TGCGCCAGTAGCCAAGGCCCAGCAGGGGGAGTCAAAAACGAGCAGTACTTC.